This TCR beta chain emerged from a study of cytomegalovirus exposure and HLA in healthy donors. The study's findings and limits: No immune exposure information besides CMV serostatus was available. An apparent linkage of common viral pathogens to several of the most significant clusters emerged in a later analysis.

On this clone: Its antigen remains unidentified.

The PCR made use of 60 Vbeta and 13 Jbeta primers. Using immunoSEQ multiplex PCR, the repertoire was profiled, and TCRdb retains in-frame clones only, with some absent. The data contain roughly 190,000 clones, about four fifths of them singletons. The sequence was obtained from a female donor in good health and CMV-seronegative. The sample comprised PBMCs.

CDR3 sequence reads: CASASNPYNEQFF. CDR3 bases: TGTGCCAGTGCGAGCAACCCCTACAATGAGCAGTTCTTC. This chain links TRBV2 with TRBJ2-1; the D is unclear. CDR1 is SNHLY and CDR2 is FYNNEI in the germline V gene. The CDR3 is 13 amino acids. Trimming cost V 9 bases and J 2 bases, with 11 bases left between them.